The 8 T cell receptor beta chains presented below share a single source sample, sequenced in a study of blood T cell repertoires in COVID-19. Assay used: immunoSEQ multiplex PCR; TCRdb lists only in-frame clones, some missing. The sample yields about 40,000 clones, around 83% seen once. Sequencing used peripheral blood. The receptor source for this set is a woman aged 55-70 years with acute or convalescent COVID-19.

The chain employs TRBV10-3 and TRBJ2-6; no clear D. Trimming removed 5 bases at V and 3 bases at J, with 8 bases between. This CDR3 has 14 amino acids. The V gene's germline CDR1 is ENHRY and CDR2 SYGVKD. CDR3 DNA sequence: TGTGCCATCAGTAACTCTGATGGGGCCAACGTCCTGACTTTC. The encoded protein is CAISNSDGANVLTF.

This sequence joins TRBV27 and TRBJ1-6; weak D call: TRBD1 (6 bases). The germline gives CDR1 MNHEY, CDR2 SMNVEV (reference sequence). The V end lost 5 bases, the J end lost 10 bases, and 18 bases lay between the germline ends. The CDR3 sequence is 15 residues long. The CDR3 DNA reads TGTGCCAGCAGTACCTCAGGGGTGTGGAGGTCACCCCTCCACTTT. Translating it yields CASSTSGVWRSPLHF.

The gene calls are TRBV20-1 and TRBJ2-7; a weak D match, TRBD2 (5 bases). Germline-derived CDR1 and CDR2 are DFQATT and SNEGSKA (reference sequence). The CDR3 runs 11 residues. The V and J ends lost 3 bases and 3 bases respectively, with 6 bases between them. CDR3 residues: CSARGSYEQYF. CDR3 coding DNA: TGCAGTGCTAGGGGGAGCTACGAGCAGTACTTC.

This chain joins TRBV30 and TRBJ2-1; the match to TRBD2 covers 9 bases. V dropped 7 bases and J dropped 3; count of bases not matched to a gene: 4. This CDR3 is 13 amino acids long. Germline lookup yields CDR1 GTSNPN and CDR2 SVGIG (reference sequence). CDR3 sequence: CALAGVGYNEQFF. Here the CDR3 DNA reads TGTGCCTTAGCGGGAGTGGGCTACAATGAGCAGTTCTTC.

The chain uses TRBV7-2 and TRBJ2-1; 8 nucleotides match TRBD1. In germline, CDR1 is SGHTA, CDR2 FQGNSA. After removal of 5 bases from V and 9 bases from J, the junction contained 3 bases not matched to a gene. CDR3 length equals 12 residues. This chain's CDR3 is CASSQTGGEQFF. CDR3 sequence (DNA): TGTGCCAGCAGCCAAACAGGGGGTGAGCAGTTCTTC.

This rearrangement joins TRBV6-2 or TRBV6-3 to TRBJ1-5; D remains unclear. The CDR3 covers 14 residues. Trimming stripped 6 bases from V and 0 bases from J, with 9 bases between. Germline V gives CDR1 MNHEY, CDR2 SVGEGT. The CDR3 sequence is CASSQLNSNQPQHF. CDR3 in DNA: TGTGCCAGCAGCCAACTAAATAGCAATCAGCCCCAGCATTTT.

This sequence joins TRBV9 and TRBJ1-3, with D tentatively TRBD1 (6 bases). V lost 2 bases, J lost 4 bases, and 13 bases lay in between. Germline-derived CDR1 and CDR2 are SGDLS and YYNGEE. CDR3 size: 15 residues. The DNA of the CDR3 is TGTGCCAGCAGCGTCGGGGGGACAACAGGAAACACCATATATTTT. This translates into CASSVGGTTGNTIYF.

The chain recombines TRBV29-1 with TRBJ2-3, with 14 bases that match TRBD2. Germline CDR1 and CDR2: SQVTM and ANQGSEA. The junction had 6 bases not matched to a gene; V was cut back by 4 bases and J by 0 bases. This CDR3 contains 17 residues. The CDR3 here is CSVVRLAGGLSTDTQYF. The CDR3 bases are TGCAGCGTTGTGCGACTAGCGGGGGGGCTGAGCACAGATACGCAGTATTTT.